Reported below is one T cell receptor (beta chain). Its cognate antigen is unknown. Amplification used 60 Vbeta primers and 13 Jbeta primers. The assay was immunoSEQ multiplex PCR, and TCRdb's table has in-frame clones only and misses some. This sample's table has some 140,000 clones. CDR3 length: 13 residues. Germline CDR1 is LGHNA and CDR2 is YSLEER. Trimming left V 0 bases short and J 8 bases short, with 5 bases between. The data are from a study of cytomegalovirus exposure and HLA in healthy donors. The study, taken as a whole, reports: Specificity for CMV antigens was confirmed in vitro for three of the CMV-associated chains.

This sequence originates from a woman in her thirties or forties in good health and CMV-seronegative. The specimen was PBMCs. This rearrangement joins TRBV4-3 to TRBJ1-6; D remains unclear. CDR3 sequence: CASSQDIDSPLHF. DNA for the CDR3: TGCGCCAGCAGCCAAGATATTGATTCACCCCTCCACTTT.